This entry describes one T cell receptor (beta chain). This clonotype was detected only a few times. Its antigen is still unknown. Base qualities are not at hand, and no much larger clone is one base apart. The library was built by means of RACE. The sequencing machine was a NextSeq 500. During library preparation, unique molecular identifiers were attached to individual cDNA molecules so that TCRs could be counted quantitatively and reproducibly. Each blood RNA sample was used to sequence both TCR alpha and TCR beta chains. In the authors' own workflow: A median of about 87,000 TCRs per sample was observed, with a range of about 20,000 to 750,000. The Decombinator software suite was used to annotate V, J and CDR3 in the TCR reads. Every sample was subsampled to the same number of TCRs (28,000) for the PS versus PT1 abundance plots. Expanded TCRs were defined as absent before sensitization and observed at least eight times at the 2-week time point. TCRdb trimmed the raw reads at Q25, called clones with MiXCR and kept productive beta chains. Identical CDR3 protein sequences are pooled into one entry, listed with their most common genes and DNA. The authors' filters were not applied to this entry. The sample data list around 120,000 distinct CDR3 sequences, and approximately 15% of these were observed just once. The top ten constitute around 2.8% of the sample.

What this sample's time point label stands for: pre-sensitization, week 0. The intended sense of this specimen's treatment or condition label: therapeutic diphenylcyclopropenone sensitization with weekly scalp DPC. At every patch-test visit, the blood draw took place before the patch test was put on. Patients were eligible if aged 18 to 70, diagnosed with alopecia and judged suitable for DPC therapy, and pregnant patients were excluded. Total RNA was extracted from unfractionated whole blood that had been collected in Tempus Blood RNA tubes. These data originate in a study of human T cells and chemical hapten exposure (dated by TCRdb to the early 2020s). Concerning the study at large: For sensitization, 2% DPC in acetone was applied to a roughly 2 cm by roughly 2 cm area of upper inner arm skin. Patients additionally received weekly therapeutic DPC doses to the scalp throughout the roughly 23-week study period. Patch testing was done on the upper back using Finn chambers containing 0.01% DPC, and results were scored after 6 days according to International Contact Dermatitis Research Group standards. The mostly female patient cohort included alopecia areata with under or over 50% scalp involvement, alopecia totalis and alopecia universalis. The libraries were sequenced as a pool, and the TCR yield per sample differed mostly because of small variations in library volumes within the pool. This study followed changes in the peripheral blood TCR repertoire in vivo during primary and secondary sensitization of alopecia patients to the hapten diphenylcyclopropenone (DPC). Blood was sampled from patients pre-sensitization (week 0) and at 2, 6 and about 24 weeks after DPC sensitization. For TCR sequencing, blood came from 25 to 35 alopecia patients at anywhere from one to four time points (pre-sensitization, 2, 6 and 24 weeks).

What the research found in general, with its limitations: The number of TCRs above 1 in 1000 frequency did not change with DPC sensitization; there was no evidence of global repertoire structure alterations. Patch test score was positively correlated with the number of PT1 expanded TCRs, with significance at thresholds 8, 16 and 32 but not at 4. Repeated subsampling changed both the strength of the expansion versus patch-test correlation and the threshold at which the correlation became significant. Compared with pre-sensitization or healthy control sets, expanded TCRs formed significantly more large CDR3 similarity clusters, which is consistent with antigen-driven responses. Because all patients had alopecia, a presumed autoimmune disease, the immune response of the patients might differ from that of healthy individuals.

The starting material was whole blood, obtained in connection with sensitization to the hapten diphenylcyclopropenone (DPC). The source is a young woman with alopecia areata. Some clones in this sample may be carry-over from other donors' samples.

Here the CDR3 is given as CASLDRDKNEQFF. Read as DNA, the sequence is TGTGCCAGCCTAGACAGGGACAAGAATGAGCAGTTCTTC. The chain is made from TRBV19 and TRBJ2-1, with 7 central nucleotides matching TRBD1. The CDR3 holds 13 amino acids from the cysteine to the phenylalanine. Only CDR3 DNA is held: 39 bases, read in frame from base 1. Clipping removes 9 bases from V and 7 bases from J, with 9 as the unmatched junction base count. CDR1 and CDR2 are drawn from the germline V gene (reference sequence): LNHDA, SQIVND.